This T cell receptor (beta chain) was recovered during a study of T cell responses to AZD1222 COVID-19 vaccine. Whole-study results and caveats: Spike-specific TCR depth and breadth grew after two AZD1222 doses. Researchers report vaccine-associated CD4 TCRs spanning spike, with dominance at 160-218 and 743-854.

Germline V gene sequence: CDR1 SGHVS, CDR2 FQNEAQ. This CDR3 region has 14 residues. Trimming removed 3 bases at V and 6 bases at J, with 9 bases between. Data came from immunoSEQ multiplex PCR; TCRdb stores just in-frame clones and leaves some out. The data contain some 99,000 clones, about nine tenths of them singletons. About this clone itself: What it binds is not known.

Sequenced material: peripheral blood, taken 28 days after the second AZD1222 dose. The genes are TRBV7-8 and TRBJ2-6; the D is unclear. The TCR sequence derives from an adult who received the AZD1222 COVID-19 vaccine. CDR3 nucleotides: TGTGCCAGCAGCTTGTATCTGCAGGCCAACGTCCTGACTTTC. Encoded protein: CASSLYLQANVLTF.